One sample yielded the 23 T cell receptor beta chains listed below, sequenced in a study of blood T cell repertoires in COVID-19. Assay used: immunoSEQ multiplex PCR; TCRdb lists only in-frame clones, some missing. The sample includes some 300,000 clones, around nine tenths of them seen just once. Source material: PBMCs or T cells enriched from blood (not recorded which). These receptors were obtained from a woman aged 50 to 60 who had been exposed to COVID-19.

The rearrangement links TRBV28 to TRBJ1-5; TRBD1 agrees at 9 bases. V lost 6 bases and J lost 4; bases outside the gene matches: 7. Per germline, CDR1 MDHEN and CDR2 SYDVKM. This CDR3 is 15 amino acids long. CDR3 sequence: CASRPTGGGNQPQHF. CDR3 in DNA: TGTGCCAGCAGGCCGACAGGGGGAGGGAATCAGCCCCAGCATTTT.

V gene TRBV3-1 (or the pseudogene TRBV3-2) combines with J gene TRBJ1-6; a possible D gene is TRBD1 (5 bases). This CDR3 is 14 amino acids long. CDR1 and CDR2 (germline): LGHDT, YNNKEL (reference sequence). V lost 4 bases and J lost 10, with 14 bases in between. This CDR3 is CASSLDISRSPLHF. The CDR3 coding sequence is TGTGCCAGCAGCCTGGACATTTCAAGATCACCCCTCCACTTT.

The V and J genes are TRBV28 and TRBJ2-7; no reliable D call. The CDR3 is 15 amino acids. V lost 4 bases to trimming and J lost 3 bases, with 16 bases between them. CDR1 and CDR2 from the germline V gene are MDHEN and SYDVKM. The CDR3 DNA sequence: TGTGCCAGCAGTTCCCTACCCCTTGGGCGCTACGAGCAGTACTTC. Amino acid sequence: CASSSLPLGRYEQYF.

J is TRBJ1-5 and V is TRBV9; no definite D call. The V and J ends lost 0 bases and 5 bases respectively, with 12 bases between them. CDR1 is SGDLS, CDR2 YYNGEE, per germline. CDR3 size: 15 residues. The chain's CDR3 is CASSVGQDPDQPQHF. CDR3 nucleotides: TGTGCCAGCAGCGTAGGTCAGGATCCCGATCAGCCCCAGCATTTT.

V and J are TRBV18 and TRBJ1-3; D is unresolved. The CDR3 covers 16 residues. The germline gives CDR1 KGHSH, CDR2 LQKENI. The V gene lost 2 bases and the J gene lost 1 base, with 12 bases spanning the gap. CDR3 sequence reads: CASSPTTAESGNTIYF. The CDR3 DNA sequence: TGTGCCAGCTCACCAACGACCGCGGAATCTGGAAACACCATATATTTT.

The chain joins TRBV20-1 to TRBJ1-1; tentatively, D is TRBD1 (5 bases). This CDR3 has 15 residues. Germline CDR1 DFQATT, CDR2 SNEGSKA (reference sequence). V lost 3 bases to trimming and J lost 4 bases, with 18 bases between them. The CDR3 DNA follows: TGCAGTGCTAGTAGGGAGGGGTCTTTTCCCACTGAAGCTTTCTTT. Its translation: CSASREGSFPTEAFF.

J is TRBJ2-2 and V is TRBV19; D gene uncertain. From germline, CDR1 is LNHDA and CDR2 SQIVND (reference sequence). The CDR3 loop spans 14 amino acids. Trimming took off 3 bases at V and 4 bases at J, with 9 bases between the two ends. The CDR3 DNA reads as TGTGCCAGTAGTATCCGAGGCCGCACCGGGGAGCTGTTTTTT. It yields the protein CASSIRGRTGELFF.

With regard to this clone: Additional DNA sequences in this sample encode the identical CDR3. The gene calls are TRBV29-1 and TRBJ2-2; 9 bases agree with TRBD1. The trim removed 6 bases at V and 5 bases at J, leaving 4 bases unmatched. Germline loops: CDR1 SQVTM, CDR2 ANQGSEA. The CDR3 has 13 residues. The CDR3 DNA follows: TGCAGCGTGGGGGGACAGGGAACCGGGGAGCTGTTTTTT. Translation gives CSVGGQGTGELFF.

This chain connects TRBV28 to TRBJ2-5; TRBD1 might be the D (7 bases). CDR3 length equals 14 residues. With 6 bases removed from V and 5 bases from J, the gap between germline ends came to 16 bases. Germline V lookup: CDR1 MDHEN, CDR2 SYDVKM. In DNA form, the CDR3 reads TGTGCCAGCAGGACGACAGGGAGGCGGGAGACCCAGTACTTC. Its protein is CASRTTGRRETQYF.

CDR3 protein: CASSAGLAGGYSTDTQYF. The CDR3 DNA follows: TGTGCCAGCAGTGCAGGACTAGCGGGGGGATATAGCACAGATACGCAGTATTTT. This chain links TRBV6-1 with TRBJ2-3; 14 bases are shared with TRBD2. CDR1 MNHNS and CDR2 SASEGT come from the germline V gene. V gave up 4 bases and J gave up 0 bases; unmatched junction bases: 6. The CDR3 totals 18 residues.

The J gene is TRBJ2-7, the V gene TRBV3-1 (or the pseudogene TRBV3-2); D might be TRBD1 (6 bases). CDR3 length: 12 residues. Trimming removed 6 bases from V and 3 bases from J, with 9 bases in between. CDR1 is LGHDT, CDR2 YNNKEL, per germline (reference sequence). DNA of the CDR3: TGTGCCAGCAGACAGGGTAGCTACGAGCAGTACTTC. Translation gives CASRQGSYEQYF.

The J gene is TRBJ2-4, the V gene TRBV30; TRBD1 agrees at 7 bases. V was pared by 3 bases and J by 0 bases, with 8 bases of the junction left unmatched. Germline CDR1 and CDR2: GTSNPN and SVGIG (reference sequence). The CDR3 runs to 16 residues. CDR3 sequence (DNA): TGTGCCTGGAGCCAAGGACAGGCTGTAGCCAAAAACATTCAGTACTTC. It is translated as CAWSQGQAVAKNIQYF.

The rearrangement joins TRBV6-1 to TRBJ1-1, with a tentative D call TRBD1 (5 bases). Looked up from germline, CDR1 is MNHNS and CDR2 is SASEGT. The CDR3 contains 14 residues. V shed 2 bases and J shed 0 bases, with 7 bases lying between them. The CDR3 DNA reads as TGTGCCAGCAGTGAACGGACAATGAACACTGAAGCTTTCTTT. This gives the protein CASSERTMNTEAFF.

In this sample, this clone turned up a few times. This sequence joins TRBV28 and TRBJ1-2, with D maybe TRBD1 (6 bases). The CDR3 contains 13 residues. With 6 bases removed from V and 4 bases from J, the gap between germline ends came to 12 bases. CDR1 is MDHEN, CDR2 SYDVKM, per germline. For the CDR3, the DNA is TGTGCCAGCAGGGGCAGGGGTGGCTATGGCTACACCTTC. It codes for CASRGRGGYGYTF.

The chain couples TRBV21-1 to TRBJ2-7; the tabulated D call, TRBD1, remains unverified against the DNA. TRBV21-1 corresponds to a pseudogene. This CDR3 region has 15 residues. CDR3 sequence: CASIEGTKHSYEQYF. DNA of the CDR3: TGTGCCAGCATCGAGGGGACAAAGCATTCCTACGAGCAGTACTTC.

The rearrangement joins TRBV27 to TRBJ1-2; 8 bases map to TRBD1. CDR1 and CDR2 (germline): MNHEY, SMNVEV (reference sequence). The CDR3 extends over 13 amino acids. V lost 3 bases and J lost 4; bases outside the gene matches: 1. The CDR3 DNA is TGTGCCAGCAGTTTCGACAGGGGCTATGGCTACACCTTC. It yields the protein CASSFDRGYGYTF.

The J gene is TRBJ1-2, the V gene TRBV15; no reliable D call. Germline CDR1 and CDR2: LNHNV and YYDKDF (reference sequence). Trimming stripped 6 bases from V and 3 bases from J, with 17 bases between. CDR3 size: 15 residues. The CDR3 spells CATSRDLAEYYGYTF. CDR3 sequence (DNA): TGTGCCACCAGTCGAGATTTGGCGGAATACTATGGCTACACCTTC. Looking up the rest from reference TRBV15 and TRBJ1-2 gives the full variable domain: DAMVIQNPRYQVTQFGKPVTLSCSQTLNHNVMYWYQQKSSQAPKLLFHYYDKDFNNEADTPDNFQSRRPNTSFCFLDIRSPGLGDTAMYLCATSRDLAEYYGYTFGSGTRLTVV.

The chain is built from TRBV30 and TRBJ2-3, with TRBD1 as a possible D gene (5 bases). CDR1 GTSNPN and CDR2 SVGIG come from the germline V gene (reference sequence). The V and J ends lost 2 bases and 2 bases respectively, with 8 bases between them. The CDR3 consists of 13 residues. CDR3 in amino acids: CAWSPGITDTQYF. DNA of the CDR3: TGTGCCTGGAGTCCAGGGATCACAGATACGCAGTATTTT.

This clone is medium-sized by share. V usage is TRBV5-1 and J usage is TRBJ2-7; the D gene is possibly TRBD1 (6 bases). The CDR3 covers 13 residues. Germline V CDR1 and CDR2: SGHRS, YFSETQ. The V end lost 1 base, the J end lost 6 bases, and 11 bases lay between the germline ends. CDR3 sequence reads: CASSLWDIGEQYF. In nucleotides, the CDR3 is TGCGCCAGCAGCTTGTGGGACATCGGCGAGCAGTACTTC.

The CDR3 nucleotides read TGTGCCACCAGTGATGCCCGGGACAAACGTATATACGAGCAGTACTTC. Protein product: CATSDARDKRIYEQYF. This sequence joins TRBV24-1 and TRBJ2-7, with TRBD1 as a possible D gene (6 bases). Trimming took off 3 bases at V and 4 bases at J, with 18 bases between the two ends. Germline V lookup: CDR1 KGHDR, CDR2 SFDVKD. This CDR3 contains 16 residues.

Only one count was recorded for this clone. For the CDR3, the DNA is TGTGCCAGCAGTGAATTGGGCCCCCAGCATTTT. It codes for CASSELGPQHF. The chain joins TRBV6-1 to TRBJ1-5; D is uncertain. V shed 2 bases and J shed 10 bases, with 6 bases lying between them. Germline V gene sequence: CDR1 MNHNS, CDR2 SASEGT. The CDR3 contains 11 residues.

In DNA form, the CDR3 reads TGTGCCTGGACAGGGGGAGACGAGCAGTACTTC. Protein sequence: CAWTGGDEQYF. The chain recombines TRBV30 with TRBJ2-7; 7 bases agree with TRBD1. Germline V lookup: CDR1 GTSNPN, CDR2 SVGIG (reference sequence). The CDR3 is 11 residues long. The junction had 2 bases not matched to a gene; V was cut back by 4 bases and J by 5 bases.

A remark on this clone: The same CDR3 is also encoded by other DNA sequences in this sample. The chain joins TRBV5-1 to TRBJ2-7, with TRBD2 matching 8 bases. Germline CDR1 and CDR2: SGHRS and YFSETQ. The CDR3 is 15 amino acids. J was trimmed by 0 bases and V by 0 bases; bases with no gene match: 2. The DNA for the CDR3 is TGCGCCAGCAGCTTGGTGGCGGGGGGCTCCTACGAGCAGTACTTC. Its translation is CASSLVAGGSYEQYF. Full variable domain (outside the CDR3, taken from reference TRBV5-1 and TRBJ2-7): KAGVTQTPRYLIKTRGQQVTLSCSPISGHRSVSWYQQTPGQGLQFLFEYFSETQRNKGNFPGRFSGRQFSNSRSEMNVSTLELGDSALYLCASSLVAGGSYEQYFGPGTRLTVT.